Below, 15 T cell receptor beta chains from the same sample are listed, as sequenced in a study of post-analysis software for immune sequencing data. No cognate antigen is known for these TCRs. Study results and caveats: Among 4 or 5 TRBV segments more frequent in patients than controls were TRBV5-6, TRBV5-1 and TRBV20-1.

The library was made from cDNA and included unique molecular identifiers. One entry per CDR3 protein results from TCRdb running MiXCR on the PCR reads. This table has around 400,000 distinct CDR3 sequences, 39% appearing once. Source material: blood. The origin of the receptors is a girl aged 2 to 10 with multiple sclerosis.

J is TRBJ2-7 and V is TRBV10-3; TRBD1 is a possible D gene (6 bases). V lost 10 bases and J lost 0, with 28 bases in between. The CDR3 has 18 amino acids. Germline loops: CDR1 ENHRY, CDR2 SYGVKD. The CDR3: CATKNRDKGIWISYEQYF. The CDR3 DNA reads TGTGCCACAAAGAACCGGGACAAGGGAATATGGATCTCCTACGAGCAGTACTTC.

The CDR3 DNA reads as TGTGCCAGCAGCAACCAGGGCTACGAGCAGTACTTC. This translates into CASSNQGYEQYF. The chain employs TRBV27 and TRBJ2-7; maybe TRBD1 (5 bases). CDR3 length: 12 residues. Germline V gene data show CDR1 as MNHEY and CDR2 as SMNVEV (reference sequence). Trimming removed 6 bases from V and 3 bases from J, with 9 bases in between.

This chain links TRBV5-1 with TRBJ2-7, with D uncertain. Per the germline V gene, CDR1 is SGHRS and CDR2 is YFSETQ. This CDR3 is built from 12 residues. The V end lost 6 bases, the J end lost 1 base, and 8 bases lay between the germline ends. Written as DNA, the CDR3 is TGCGCCAGCAAGGACGCTTCCTACGAGCAGTACTTC. Protein sequence: CASKDASYEQYF.

V gene TRBV4-3 combines with J gene TRBJ1-2; perhaps TRBD1 as D (5 bases). Germline CDR1 reads LGHNA; CDR2 reads YSLEER. Trimming took 4 bases from V and 4 from J, leaving 19 bases between them. The CDR3 covers 16 residues. DNA of the CDR3: TGCGCCAGCAGCCCTACCTGGGGGGACGAGGTCTATGGCTACACCTTC. Translation: CASSPTWGDEVYGYTF.

The V gene is TRBV28, the J gene TRBJ2-3; weak D call: TRBD2 (6 bases). Between the trimmed V and J ends, which lost 7 bases and 0 bases, there was a span of 23 bases. The CDR3 spans 18 residues. CDR1 is MDHEN, CDR2 SYDVKM, per germline. CDR3 nucleotides: TGTGCCAGCACTCTACACCTCTGGAGGGCACCTAGCACAGATACGCAGTATTTT. Translating it yields CASTLHLWRAPSTDTQYF.

The chain uses TRBV14 and TRBJ1-2, with D perhaps TRBD1 (5 bases). The length of the CDR3 is 14 residues. Germline V gene sequence: CDR1 SGHDN, CDR2 FVKESK. V was cut by 8 bases and J by 5 bases, with 18 bases left in between. The CDR3 DNA reads as TGTGCCAGCGCGCGCGGTGGGGCTGGTTATGGCTACACCTTC. Residues: CASARGGAGYGYTF.

The genes are TRBV20-1 and TRBJ1-2; D might be TRBD1 (6 bases). The CDR3 consists of 14 residues. Trimming shortened V by 5 bases and J by 1 base, and 14 bases separated the two germline ends. Germline lookup yields CDR1 DFQATT and CDR2 SNEGSKA (reference sequence). In DNA, the CDR3 is TGCAGTGCTCGAGGGGGAGATGGTAACTATGGCTACACCTTC. Amino acid sequence: CSARGGDGNYGYTF.

The CDR3 reads CASSHLDRAHEQYF. The CDR3 DNA follows: TGTGCCAGCAGCCATTTAGACAGGGCCCACGAGCAGTACTTC. The rearrangement joins TRBV14 to TRBJ2-7; 7 nucleotides align to TRBD1. The CDR3 consists of 14 residues. The V gene end was trimmed by 3 bases and the J gene end by 5 bases; junction bases not matched to a gene: 7. The germline CDR1 and CDR2 sequences are SGHDN and FVKESK.

This clonotype was picked up a small number of times. J is TRBJ1-5 and V is TRBV18; D possibly corresponds to TRBD1 (6 bases). V gave up 6 bases and J gave up 1 base, with 16 bases separating them. There are 16 residues in the CDR3. Germline values: CDR1 KGHSH, CDR2 LQKENI. The CDR3, as DNA: TGTGCCAGCTCCCTCAGAGGGGGGGGCAGCAATCAGCCCCAGCATTTT. It translates to CASSLRGGGSNQPQHF. The variable domain in full, completed from reference TRBV18 and TRBJ1-5, reads NAGVMQNPRHLVRRRGQEARLRCSPMKGHSHVYWYRQLPEEGLKFMVYLQKENIIDESGMPKERFSAEFPKEGPSILRIQQVVRGDSAAYFCASSLRGGGSNQPQHFGDGTRLSIL.

V and J are TRBV7-2 and TRBJ1-1; maybe TRBD1 (5 bases). V was trimmed by 5 bases and J by 2 bases, leaving 9 bases between them. The CDR3 spans 13 residues. The V gene's germline CDR1 is SGHTA and CDR2 FQGNSA. CDR3 DNA sequence: TGTGCCAGCAGCAACGGGGCAAACACTGAAGCTTTCTTT. Protein: CASSNGANTEAFF. The full variable domain, its missing parts supplied by reference TRBV7-2 and TRBJ1-1, is GAGVSQSPSNKVTEKGKDVELRCDPISGHTALYWYRQSLGQGLEFLIYFQGNSAPDKSGLPSDRFSAERTGGSVSTLTIQRTQQEDSAVYLCASSNGANTEAFFGQGTRLTVV.

Only a few counts were recorded for this clonotype. The chain links TRBV24-1 to TRBJ2-3; TRBD2 matches 9 bases. The CDR3 has 15 amino acids. The germline V gene encodes CDR1 KGHDR and CDR2 SFDVKD. The V gene end was trimmed by 3 bases and the J gene end by 6 bases; junction bases not matched to a gene: 6. CDR3 sequence (DNA): TGTGCCACCAGTGATCCCGGGACTAGCCCCGATACGCAGTATTTT. It yields the protein CATSDPGTSPDTQYF.

This clonotype occurred a few times. The rearrangement uses TRBV6-2 or TRBV6-3 and TRBJ2-7; no reliable D call. In germline, CDR1 is MNHEY, CDR2 SVGEGT. The length of the CDR3 is 14 residues. Trimming cost V 6 bases and J 6 bases, with 18 bases left between them. In nucleotides, the CDR3 is TGTGCCAGCAGCCCAATACTTAGTGGGTTCGAGCAGTACTTC. Protein product: CASSPILSGFEQYF.

The chain carries TRBV12-3 or TRBV12-4 and TRBJ2-7, with 8 bases lining up with TRBD2. With 5 bases clipped from V and 2 bases from J, the junction kept 8 bases outside the gene matches. The CDR3 consists of 15 residues. Here the CDR3 reads CASSKSTTSAYEQYF. The CDR3 nucleotides are TGTGCCAGCAGTAAATCCACGACTAGCGCCTACGAGCAGTACTTC.

The chain recombines TRBV29-1 with TRBJ2-7; 9 nucleotides match TRBD2. The CDR3 consists of 15 residues. Trimming removed 3 bases from V and 7 bases from J; junction bases left unmatched: 13. Germline values: CDR1 SQVTM, CDR2 ANQGSEA. The CDR3 DNA reads TGCAGCGTTGAGGGCGGGAGGGTTCCAGACGGTGAGCAGTACTTC. Translating it yields CSVEGGRVPDGEQYF.

This clonotype was counted a single time. This chain uses TRBV6-1 with TRBJ2-3, with TRBD1 identical over 9 bases. Germline V CDR1 and CDR2: MNHNS, SASEGT. The CDR3 extends over 13 amino acids. Trimming took 6 bases from V and 4 from J; bases not matched to a gene: 2. The CDR3 reads CASRRQGADTQYF. CDR3 sequence (DNA): TGTGCCAGCAGGAGACAGGGGGCAGATACGCAGTATTTT.